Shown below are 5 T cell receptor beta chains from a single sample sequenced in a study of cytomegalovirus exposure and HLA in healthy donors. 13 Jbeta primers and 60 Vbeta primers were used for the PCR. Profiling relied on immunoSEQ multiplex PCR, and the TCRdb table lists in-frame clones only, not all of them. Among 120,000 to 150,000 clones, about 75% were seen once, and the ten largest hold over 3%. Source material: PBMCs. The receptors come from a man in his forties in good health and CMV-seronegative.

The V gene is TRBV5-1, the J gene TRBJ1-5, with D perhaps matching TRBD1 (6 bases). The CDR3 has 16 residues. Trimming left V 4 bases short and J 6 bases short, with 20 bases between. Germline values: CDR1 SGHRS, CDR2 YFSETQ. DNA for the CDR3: TGCGCCAGCAGCCTTGAGGCAATGGGGGGGCGTCAGCCCCAGCATTTT. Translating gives CASSLEAMGGRQPQHF.

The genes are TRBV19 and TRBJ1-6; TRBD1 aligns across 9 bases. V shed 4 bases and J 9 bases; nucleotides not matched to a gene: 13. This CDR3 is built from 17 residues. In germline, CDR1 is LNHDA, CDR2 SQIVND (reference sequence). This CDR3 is CASSTVTGGGFSSPLHF. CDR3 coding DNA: TGTGCCAGTAGTACCGTCACAGGGGGCGGTTTCAGTTCACCCCTCCACTTT.

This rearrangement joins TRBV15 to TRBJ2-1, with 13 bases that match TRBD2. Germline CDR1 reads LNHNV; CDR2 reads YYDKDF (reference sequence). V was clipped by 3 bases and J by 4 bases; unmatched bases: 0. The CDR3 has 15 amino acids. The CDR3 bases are TGTGCCACCAGCAGGACTAGCGGGGGGTACAATGAGCAGTTCTTC. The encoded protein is CATSRTSGGYNEQFF.

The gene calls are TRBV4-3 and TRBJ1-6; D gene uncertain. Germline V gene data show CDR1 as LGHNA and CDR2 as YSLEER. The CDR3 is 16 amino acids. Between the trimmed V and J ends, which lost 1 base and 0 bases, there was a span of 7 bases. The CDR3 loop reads CASSQGLYSYNSPLHF. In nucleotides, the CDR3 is TGCGCCAGCAGCCAAGGGCTGTACTCCTATAATTCACCCCTCCACTTT.

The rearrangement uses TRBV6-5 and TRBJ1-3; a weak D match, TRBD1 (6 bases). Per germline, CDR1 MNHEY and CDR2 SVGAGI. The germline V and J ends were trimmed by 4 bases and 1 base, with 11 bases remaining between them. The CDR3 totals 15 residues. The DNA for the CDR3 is TGTGCCAGCAGTTCTTTAGGGGGATCTGGAAACACCATATATTTT. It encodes CASSSLGGSGNTIYF.